This TCR beta chain was captured in a study of PD-L1 blockade in urothelial cancer. Only in-frame clones appear in the TCRdb table, and some are missing; sequencing was by immunoSEQ multiplex PCR. The data contain 25,000 to 30,000 clones, roughly 80% of them singletons. Trimming stripped 6 bases from V and 3 bases from J, with 15 bases between. Germline values: CDR1 MNHNS, CDR2 SASEGT. This CDR3 is built from 14 residues. This clone is a singleton in its sample. Distinct nucleotide sequences in the sample also encode this CDR3. This receptor was obtained from a man aged 50-60 years with urothelial cancer. The chain recombines TRBV6-1 with TRBJ2-7; possible D gene TRBD1, 6 bases. Source: PBMCs, taken around atezolizumab (anti-PD-L1) treatment. The CDR3 here is CASSANRVGYEQYV. In DNA form, the CDR3 reads TGTGCCAGCAGCGCAAACAGGGTTGGCTACGAGCAGTACGTC.